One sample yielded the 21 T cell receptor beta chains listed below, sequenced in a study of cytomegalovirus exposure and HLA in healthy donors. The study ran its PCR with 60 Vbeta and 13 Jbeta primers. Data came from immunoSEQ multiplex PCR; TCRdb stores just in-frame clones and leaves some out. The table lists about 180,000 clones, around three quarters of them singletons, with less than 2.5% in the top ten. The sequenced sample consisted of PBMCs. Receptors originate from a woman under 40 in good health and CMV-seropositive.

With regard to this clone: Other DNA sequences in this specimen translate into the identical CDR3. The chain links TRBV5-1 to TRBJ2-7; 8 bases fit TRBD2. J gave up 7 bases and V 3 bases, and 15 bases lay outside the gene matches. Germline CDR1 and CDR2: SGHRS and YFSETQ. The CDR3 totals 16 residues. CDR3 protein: CASSSPGGGLSREQYF. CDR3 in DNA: TGCGCCAGCAGCTCCCCCGGGGGGGGCCTCTCTCGGGAGCAGTACTTC.

This CDR3 is CASSLALGRASQTQYF. CDR3 nucleotides: TGTGCCAGCAGCTTGGCCTTGGGGAGGGCTTCGCAGACCCAGTACTTC. The chain employs TRBV5-5 and TRBJ2-5, with 7 bases identical to TRBD2. V lost 0 bases and J lost 6; bases outside the gene matches: 11. CDR1 SGHKS and CDR2 YYEKEE come from the germline V gene (reference sequence). There are 16 residues in the CDR3.

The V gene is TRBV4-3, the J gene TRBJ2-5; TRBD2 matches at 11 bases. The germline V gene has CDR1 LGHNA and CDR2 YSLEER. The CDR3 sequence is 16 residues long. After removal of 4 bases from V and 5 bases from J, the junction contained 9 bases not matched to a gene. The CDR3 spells CASSLASGGQGETQYF. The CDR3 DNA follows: TGCGCCAGCAGCCTAGCTAGCGGGGGGCAGGGGGAGACCCAGTACTTC.

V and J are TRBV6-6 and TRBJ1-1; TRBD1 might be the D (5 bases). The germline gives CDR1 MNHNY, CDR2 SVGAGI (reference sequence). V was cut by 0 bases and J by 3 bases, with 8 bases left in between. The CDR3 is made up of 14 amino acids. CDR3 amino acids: CASSYSGGDTEAFF. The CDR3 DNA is TGTGCCAGCAGTTACTCGGGGGGAGACACTGAAGCTTTCTTT.

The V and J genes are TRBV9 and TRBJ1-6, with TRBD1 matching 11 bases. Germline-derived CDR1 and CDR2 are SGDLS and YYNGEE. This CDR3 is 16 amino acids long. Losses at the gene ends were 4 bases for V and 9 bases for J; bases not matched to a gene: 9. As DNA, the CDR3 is TGTGCCAGCAGCCCCAGGACAGGGGGCTTTGGTTCACCCCTCCACTTT. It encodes CASSPRTGGFGSPLHF. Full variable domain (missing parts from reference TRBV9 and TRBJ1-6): DSGVTQTPKHLITATGQRVTLRCSPRSGDLSVYWYQQSLDQGLQFLIQYYNGEERAKGNILERFSAQQFPDLHSELNLSSLELGDSALYFCASSPRTGGFGSPLHFGNGTRLTVT.

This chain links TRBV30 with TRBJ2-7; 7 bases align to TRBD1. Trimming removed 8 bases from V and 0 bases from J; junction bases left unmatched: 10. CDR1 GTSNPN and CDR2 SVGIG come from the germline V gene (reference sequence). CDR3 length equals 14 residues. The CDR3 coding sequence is TGTGCCGCGGTCCGGGACAGTTCCTCCTACGAGCAGTACTTC. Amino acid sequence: CAAVRDSSSYEQYF.

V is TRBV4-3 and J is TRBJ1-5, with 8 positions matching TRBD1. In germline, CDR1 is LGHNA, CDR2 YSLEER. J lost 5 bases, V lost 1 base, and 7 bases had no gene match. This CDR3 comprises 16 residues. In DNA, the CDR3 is TGCGCCAGCAGCCAAGGGACAGGGTCCGCCGATCAGCCCCAGCATTTT. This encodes CASSQGTGSADQPQHF.

The CDR3 bases are TGTGCCAGCAGCTCCATATCGAGCTCCTATAATTCACCCCTCCACTTT. This translates into CASSSISSSYNSPLHF. The gene calls are TRBV28 and TRBJ1-6, with D unresolved. This CDR3 contains 16 residues. V lost 6 bases and J lost 0, with 12 bases in between. CDR1 MDHEN and CDR2 SYDVKM come from the germline V gene.

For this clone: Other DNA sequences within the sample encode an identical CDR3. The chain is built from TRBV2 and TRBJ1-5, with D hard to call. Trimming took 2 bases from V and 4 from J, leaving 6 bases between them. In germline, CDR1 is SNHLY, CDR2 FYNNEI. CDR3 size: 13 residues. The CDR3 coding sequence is TGTGCCAGCAGTGAAAGCCGGAATCAGCCCCAGCATTTT. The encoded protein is CASSESRNQPQHF.

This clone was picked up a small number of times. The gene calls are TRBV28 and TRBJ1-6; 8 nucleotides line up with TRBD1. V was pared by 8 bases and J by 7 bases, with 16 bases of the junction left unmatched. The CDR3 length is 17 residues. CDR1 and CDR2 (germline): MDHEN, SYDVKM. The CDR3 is CASLSAGQGGKNSPLHF. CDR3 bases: TGTGCCAGCCTGTCTGCTGGACAGGGCGGAAAGAATTCACCCCTCCACTTT.

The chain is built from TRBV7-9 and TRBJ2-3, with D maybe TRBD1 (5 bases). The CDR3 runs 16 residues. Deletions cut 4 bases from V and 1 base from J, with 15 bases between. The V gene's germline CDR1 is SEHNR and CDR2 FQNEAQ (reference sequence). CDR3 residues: CASSSTDRDGTDTQYF. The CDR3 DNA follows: TGTGCCAGCAGCTCTACAGACAGAGACGGCACAGATACGCAGTATTTT.

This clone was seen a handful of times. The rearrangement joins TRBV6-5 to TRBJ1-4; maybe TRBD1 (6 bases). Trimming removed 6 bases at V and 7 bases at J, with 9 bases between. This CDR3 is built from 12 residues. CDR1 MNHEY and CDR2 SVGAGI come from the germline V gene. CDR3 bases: TGTGCCAGCAGGCAGGGGACTGAAAAACTGTTTTTT. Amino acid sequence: CASRQGTEKLFF.

CDR3 sequence: CASSPGLGGEETQYF. CDR3 nucleotide sequence: TGTGCCAGCAGCCCCGGACTAGGCGGGGAAGAGACCCAGTACTTC. This chain joins TRBV7-2 and TRBJ2-5, with TRBD2 matching over 7 bases. V lost 5 bases, J lost 3 bases, and 9 bases stayed unmatched. Germline V gene sequence: CDR1 SGHTA, CDR2 FQGNSA. CDR3 length: 15 residues.

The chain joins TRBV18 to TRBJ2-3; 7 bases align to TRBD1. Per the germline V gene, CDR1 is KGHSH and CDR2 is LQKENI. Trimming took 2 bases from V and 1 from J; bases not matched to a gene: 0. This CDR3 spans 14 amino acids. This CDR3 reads CASSPGQGTDTQYF. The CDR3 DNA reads TGTGCCAGCTCACCAGGACAGGGCACAGATACGCAGTATTTT.

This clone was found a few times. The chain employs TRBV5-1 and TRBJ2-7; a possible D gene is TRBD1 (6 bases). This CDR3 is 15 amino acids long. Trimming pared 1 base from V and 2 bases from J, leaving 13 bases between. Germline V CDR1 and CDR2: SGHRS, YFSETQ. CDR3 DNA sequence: TGCGCCAGCAGCTTGATGGGGGCCGGGACCTACGAGCAGTACTTC. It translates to CASSLMGAGTYEQYF.

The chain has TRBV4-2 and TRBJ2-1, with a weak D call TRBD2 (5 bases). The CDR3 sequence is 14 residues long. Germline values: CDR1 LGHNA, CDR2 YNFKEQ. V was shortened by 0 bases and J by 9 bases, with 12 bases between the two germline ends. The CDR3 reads CASSQDGGFSEQFF. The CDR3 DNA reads TGTGCCAGCAGCCAAGATGGAGGATTCAGTGAGCAGTTCTTC.

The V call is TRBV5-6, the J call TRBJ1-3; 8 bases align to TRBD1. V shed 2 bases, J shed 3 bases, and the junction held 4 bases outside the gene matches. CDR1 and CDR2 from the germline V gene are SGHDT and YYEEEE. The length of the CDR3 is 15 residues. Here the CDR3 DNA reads TGTGCCAGCAGCTTCCAGGGGGCCGTTGGAAACACCATATATTTT. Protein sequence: CASSFQGAVGNTIYF.

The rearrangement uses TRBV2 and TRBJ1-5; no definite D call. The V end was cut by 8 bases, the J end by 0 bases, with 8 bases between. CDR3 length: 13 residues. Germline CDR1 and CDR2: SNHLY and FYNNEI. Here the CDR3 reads CASGLYSNQPQHF. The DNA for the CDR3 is TGTGCCAGCGGGCTTTATAGCAATCAGCCCCAGCATTTT.

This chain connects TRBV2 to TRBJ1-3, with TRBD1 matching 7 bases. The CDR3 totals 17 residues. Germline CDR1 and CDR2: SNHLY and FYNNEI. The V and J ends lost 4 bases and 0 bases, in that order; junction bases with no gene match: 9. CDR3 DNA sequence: TGTGCCAGCAGTGGGGGGTGGACAGGCCGCTCTGGAAACACCATATATTTT. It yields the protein CASSGGWTGRSGNTIYF.

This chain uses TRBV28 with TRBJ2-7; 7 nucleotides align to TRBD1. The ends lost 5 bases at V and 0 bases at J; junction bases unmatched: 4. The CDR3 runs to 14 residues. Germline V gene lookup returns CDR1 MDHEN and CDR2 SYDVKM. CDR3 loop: CASSLRTGSYEQYF. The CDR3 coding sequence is TGTGCCAGCAGTCTTCGGACAGGCTCCTACGAGCAGTACTTC.

The CDR3 region is CASSRDGNQPQHF. In DNA, the CDR3 is TGTGCCAGCTCACGCGACGGGAATCAGCCCCAGCATTTT. This rearrangement joins TRBV18 to TRBJ1-5, with D unresolved. This CDR3 is built from 13 residues. V was clipped by 4 bases and J by 4 bases, with 8 bases between them. Germline V gene data show CDR1 as KGHSH and CDR2 as LQKENI.